Each of the 27 T cell receptor beta chains below was sequenced from the same sample in a study of shared clonotypes between healthy human individuals. The method was immunoSEQ multiplex PCR; TCRdb's version includes in-frame clones alone and lacks a portion of them. This sample has some 630,000 clones; about three quarters occur once, and the top ten carry approximately 2%. Sequencing input: memory CD4+ T cells sorted from blood. Noted subset: CD45RA-negative fraction. The source is a woman in her thirties in good health.

There are a few counts of this clone. The rearrangement uses TRBV28 and TRBJ2-7, with TRBD2 matching over 8 bases. This CDR3 spans 14 amino acids. Germline CDR1 MDHEN, CDR2 SYDVKM. V was pared by 3 bases and J by 3 bases, with 4 bases of the junction left unmatched. CDR3 residues: CASSFSGTFYEQYF. The CDR3 DNA reads TGTGCCAGCAGTTTTAGCGGGACTTTCTACGAGCAGTACTTC.

The V call is TRBV2, the J call TRBJ2-5; the D is unclear. Trimming removed 1 base at V and 12 bases at J, with 9 bases between. The CDR3 consists of 11 residues. Per the germline V gene, CDR1 is SNHLY and CDR2 is FYNNEI. The CDR3 sequence is CASSEDSEKYF. DNA for the CDR3: TGTGCCAGCAGTGAAGACAGCGAGAAGTACTTC.

This clone was picked up one time. This specimen includes other DNA sequences encoding the same CDR3. The chain links TRBV7-9 to TRBJ1-1; no clear D gene. Trimming took 1 base from V and 3 from J, leaving 3 bases between them. This CDR3 has 12 amino acids. The germline CDR1 and CDR2 sequences are SEHNR and FQNEAQ (reference sequence). CDR3 in DNA: TGTGCCAGCAGCTTAGTAGACACTGAAGCTTTCTTT. It is translated as CASSLVDTEAFF.

This clone was found a few times. The chain combines TRBV5-5 with TRBJ2-7; TRBD2 matches at 10 bases. CDR1 and CDR2 from the germline V gene are SGHKS and YYEKEE (reference sequence). The CDR3 is 16 residues long. Losses at the gene ends were 4 bases for V and 5 bases for J; bases not matched to a gene: 12. CDR3 coding DNA: TGTGCCAGCAGCAGGAGTAGCGGGAGGATGGTTCACGAGCAGTACTTC. It is translated as CASSRSSGRMVHEQYF.

The rearrangement joins TRBV19 to TRBJ2-1; TRBD2 matches at 12 bases. The junction had 8 bases not matched to a gene; V was cut back by 4 bases and J by 1 base. Per germline, CDR1 LNHDA and CDR2 SQIVND (reference sequence). The CDR3 runs to 18 residues. The CDR3 DNA follows: TGTGCCAGTAGTAAGGGGGCTAGCGGGAGGGCTTCCTACAATGAGCAGTTCTTC. Translated, it gives CASSKGASGRASYNEQFF.

V and J are TRBV28 and TRBJ2-7, with TRBD2 as a possible D gene (5 bases). CDR1 is MDHEN and CDR2 is SYDVKM in the germline V gene. V gave up 8 bases and J gave up 7 bases, with 15 bases separating them. This CDR3 has 12 residues. The CDR3 here is CASETGSEEQYF. The CDR3 nucleotides read TGTGCCAGCGAAACGGGGTCAGAGGAGCAGTACTTC. Using reference TRBV28 and TRBJ2-7 for the parts outside the CDR3, the full variable domain is DVKVTQSSRYLVKRTGEKVFLECVQDMDHENMFWYRQDPGLGLRLIYFSYDVKMKEKGDIPEGYSVSREKKERFSLILESASTNQTSMYLCASETGSEEQYFGPGTRLTVT.

The chain couples TRBV7-8 to TRBJ2-7, with no clear D. This CDR3 spans 14 amino acids. Germline V lookup: CDR1 SGHVS, CDR2 FQNEAQ. V was shortened by 1 base and J by 3 bases, with 10 bases between the two germline ends. CDR3: CASSLGAQRYEQYF. The DNA for the CDR3 is TGTGCCAGCAGCTTAGGGGCGCAGCGCTACGAGCAGTACTTC.

The V and J genes are TRBV11-2 and TRBJ1-3; no reliable D call. V was pared by 5 bases and J by 1 base, with 6 bases between. CDR3 length equals 13 residues. Germline-derived CDR1 and CDR2 are SGHAT and FQNNGV. The CDR3 loop is CASSPRSGNTIYF. In DNA form, the CDR3 reads TGTGCCAGCAGCCCTAGGTCTGGAAACACCATATATTTT.

This clone showed up just a few times. This chain links TRBV19 with TRBJ2-3; D is uncertain. V lost 7 bases to trimming and J lost 3 bases, with 8 bases between them. The CDR3 has 12 residues. Germline-derived CDR1 and CDR2 are LNHDA and SQIVND (reference sequence). CDR3 DNA sequence: TGTGCCAGTAACTTCGGAACAGATACGCAGTATTTT. It codes for CASNFGTDTQYF.

The sample holds one count of this clone. V gene TRBV10-3 combines with J gene TRBJ1-1; 7 nucleotides agree with TRBD1. Germline CDR1 is ENHRY and CDR2 is SYGVKD. The CDR3 has 14 residues. V shed 5 bases, J shed 1 base, and the junction held 4 bases outside the gene matches. CDR3 loop: CAISRGQRNTEAFF. CDR3 nucleotides: TGTGCCATCAGTAGGGGACAGAGGAACACTGAAGCTTTCTTT.

As to this clone: Within the sample, other DNA sequences also encode this same CDR3. The J gene is TRBJ2-1, the V gene TRBV5-1, with 12 bases aligning to TRBD1. The CDR3 covers 14 residues. The ends lost 2 bases at V and 9 bases at J; junction bases unmatched: 3. Germline values: CDR1 SGHRS, CDR2 YFSETQ. The CDR3 nucleotides are TGCGCCAGCAGCTTCGGGACAGGGGGCGGTGAGCAGTTCTTC. As protein: CASSFGTGGGEQFF.

This sequence joins TRBV6-1 and TRBJ1-2, with TRBD1 matching over 10 bases. The germline V gene has CDR1 MNHNS and CDR2 SASEGT. V was clipped by 6 bases and J by 4 bases; unmatched bases: 5. CDR3 length: 14 amino acids. The CDR3 nucleotides are TGTGCCAGCAGCCCGACAGGGGGCACCTATGGCTACACCTTC. This translates into CASSPTGGTYGYTF.

The rearrangement uses TRBV4-2 and TRBJ2-3; the match to TRBD1 covers 11 bases. V lost 4 bases to trimming and J lost 4 bases; unmatched junction nucleotides: 7. Looked up from germline, CDR1 is LGHNA and CDR2 is YNFKEQ. This CDR3 has 16 amino acids. For the CDR3, the DNA is TGTGCCAGCAGCCCTGGACAGGGGGCGACCTCAGATACGCAGTATTTT. Amino acids: CASSPGQGATSDTQYF.

In this sample, this clone turned up a few times. The chain carries TRBV7-3 and TRBJ2-1, with TRBD1 identical over 9 bases. Trimming at V came to 0 bases and at J to 0 bases, leaving 9 bases not matched to a gene. Germline values: CDR1 SGHTA, CDR2 FQGTGA. This CDR3 region has 19 residues. DNA of the CDR3: TGTGCCAGCAGCTTAACCCCGGCCGGGACAGGGAGCTCCTACAATGAGCAGTTCTTC. Its translation is CASSLTPAGTGSSYNEQFF.

This clone came up once. The chain employs TRBV28 and TRBJ2-7; 14 bases align to TRBD2. The CDR3 length is 15 residues. Germline V gene data show CDR1 as MDHEN and CDR2 as SYDVKM. The V gene end was trimmed by 4 bases and the J gene end by 4 bases; junction bases not matched to a gene: 3. The CDR3 protein is CASSSGTSGRYEQYF. The CDR3 DNA sequence: TGTGCCAGCAGTTCGGGGACTAGCGGGAGATACGAGCAGTACTTC.

As DNA, the CDR3 is TGTGCCAGCAGCGTACGTAGCGGGATTGCCCCAACTGAGCAGTTCTTC. It translates to CASSVRSGIAPTEQFF. The gene calls are TRBV5-4 and TRBJ2-1; 8 nucleotides agree with TRBD2. The CDR3 has 16 residues. The V gene end was trimmed by 4 bases and the J gene end by 9 bases; junction bases not matched to a gene: 15. Germline V gene sequence: CDR1 SGHNT, CDR2 YYREEE (reference sequence).

The chain combines TRBV7-9 with TRBJ2-6; TRBD1 is a possible D gene (6 bases). The CDR3 is 17 amino acids. Trimming left V 3 bases short and J 2 bases short, with 14 bases between. Germline CDR1 is SEHNR and CDR2 is FQNEAQ (reference sequence). Here the CDR3 DNA reads TGTGCCAGCAGCTTGTATAGGGGGTGGCCTGGGGCCAACGTCCTGACTTTC. It encodes CASSLYRGWPGANVLTF.

The chain carries TRBV28 and TRBJ2-6; TRBD2 aligns across 10 bases. J lost 0 bases, V lost 2 bases, and 1 base had no gene match. The CDR3 consists of 17 residues. Germline CDR1 is MDHEN and CDR2 is SYDVKM. The CDR3 region has the DNA TGTGCCAGCAGTTTAAGCGGGAGGGGCTCTGGGGCCAACGTCCTGACTTTC. The encoded protein is CASSLSGRGSGANVLTF.

The chain couples TRBV19 to TRBJ2-3; D uncertain. The germline V gene has CDR1 LNHDA and CDR2 SQIVND (reference sequence). V gave up 3 bases and J gave up 0 bases, with 10 bases separating them. The CDR3 contains 15 residues. CDR3 loop: CASSIIGASTDTQYF. The CDR3 DNA follows: TGTGCCAGTAGTATCATCGGAGCTAGCACAGATACGCAGTATTTT. The full variable domain, completed using reference TRBV19 and TRBJ2-3, is DGGITQSPKYLFRKEGQNVTLSCEQNLNHDAMYWYRQDPGQGLRLIYYSQIVNDFQKGDIAEGYSVSREKKESFPLTVTSAQKNPTAFYLCASSIIGASTDTQYFGPGTRLTVL.

The J gene is TRBJ1-4, the V gene TRBV28, with 10 positions matching TRBD1. Germline CDR1 and CDR2: MDHEN and SYDVKM. The V and J ends lost 6 bases and 5 bases, in that order; junction bases with no gene match: 3. The CDR3 loop spans 14 amino acids. CDR3 DNA: TGTGCCAGCAGCAAGGGACAGGGGAATGAAAAACTGTTTTTT. This sequence encodes CASSKGQGNEKLFF.

The gene calls are TRBV10-3 and TRBJ2-2; 13 bases match TRBD2. Unmatched junction bases numbered 3, after V lost 6 bases and J lost 5 bases. The germline V gene encodes CDR1 ENHRY and CDR2 SYGVKD. CDR3 length: 15 amino acids. As DNA, the CDR3 is TGTGCCATCAGGAAGGGACTAGCGGGAACCGGGGAGCTGTTTTTT. It translates to CAIRKGLAGTGELFF.

A remark on this clone: The same CDR3 can be traced to other DNA sequences in this sample. The chain recombines TRBV18 with TRBJ1-1, with unresolved D. V dropped 3 bases and J dropped 3 bases, with 8 bases sitting between them. Germline-derived CDR1 and CDR2 are KGHSH and LQKENI. CDR3 size: 13 residues. The DNA of the CDR3 is TGTGCCAGCTCACCGAATCGGGACACTGAAGCTTTCTTT. Its protein product is CASSPNRDTEAFF.

Only a few counts were recorded for this clone. V is TRBV7-8 and J is TRBJ1-1; D is unclear. This CDR3 has 11 residues. The germline V gene has CDR1 SGHVS and CDR2 FQNEAQ. Trimming shortened V by 4 bases and J by 3 bases, and 3 bases separated the two germline ends. The CDR3 sequence is CASSYHTEAFF. DNA of the CDR3: TGTGCCAGCAGCTACCACACTGAAGCTTTCTTT.

This clone was seen ten or more times. The chain has TRBV28 and TRBJ2-7, with 7 bases lining up with TRBD2. Per germline, CDR1 MDHEN and CDR2 SYDVKM. This CDR3 is built from 14 residues. V lost 8 bases to trimming and J lost 3 bases; unmatched junction nucleotides: 10. The CDR3 here is CASGPRLARYEQYF. As DNA, the CDR3 is TGTGCCAGCGGGCCGAGACTAGCTCGCTACGAGCAGTACTTC.

The chain combines TRBV7-9 with TRBJ2-7, with TRBD2 identical over 9 bases. Germline V CDR1 and CDR2: SEHNR, FQNEAQ (reference sequence). J was trimmed by 2 bases and V by 5 bases; bases with no gene match: 19. This CDR3 has 19 residues. The CDR3 bases are TGTGCCAGCAGCCCGGCGACGGTGTCTAGCGGGACCCTTGCCTACGAGCAGTACTTC. Protein product: CASSPATVSSGTLAYEQYF.

This chain links TRBV6-1 with TRBJ2-7; D may be TRBD2 (5 bases). V lost 2 bases and J 3 bases, leaving 20 bases between the germline ends. Per the germline V gene, CDR1 is MNHNS and CDR2 is SASEGT. CDR3 length: 17 residues. This CDR3 is CASSELAEAAWGYEQYF. In nucleotides, the CDR3 is TGTGCCAGCAGTGAACTGGCGGAGGCCGCTTGGGGCTACGAGCAGTACTTC.

The chain links TRBV5-6 to TRBJ1-4, with 8 positions matching TRBD1. Germline V gives CDR1 SGHDT, CDR2 YYEEEE. V was clipped by 4 bases and J by 0 bases; unmatched bases: 8. The CDR3 totals 17 residues. The CDR3: CASSHRGGPATNEKLFF. CDR3 in DNA: TGTGCCAGCAGCCACAGGGGGGGCCCAGCAACTAATGAAAAACTGTTTTTT.